The T cell receptor beta chain described here comes from a study of blood T cells in healthy people across ages. Trimming pared 1 base from V and 2 bases from J, leaving 11 bases between. CDR1 and CDR2 from the germline V gene are SGHVS and FNYEAQ. This CDR3 region has 16 residues. Through a sample-barcoded 5' primer and a J-beta primer mix, a second PCR was run for roughly 6 to 11 cycles. TCRdb called the 5' RACE reads again in MiXCR, with one record for every CDR3 protein. The table has about 1.6 million distinct CDR3 sequences, about 32% seen once. This clonotype was found a few times. This TCR was recovered from a woman in her 30s in good health. The specimen sequenced was blood. V usage is TRBV7-6 and J usage is TRBJ1-4; D gene unclear. In DNA, the CDR3 is TGTGCCAGCAGCTTAGGTCTAGGGAGGACTAATGAAAAACTGTTTTTT. It yields the protein CASSLGLGRTNEKLFF.